The rows below give T cell receptor beta chains drawn from one sample of a study of STAT5B mutations in CD4+ large granular lymphocyte leukemia. Generated by immunoSEQ multiplex PCR, the TCRdb table keeps only in-frame clones and is missing some. The table has 30,000 to 40,000 clones, 70% to 90% seen once. Material: CD4+ T cells from blood buffy coats. The source is a human donor in good health. Both conserved end residues are part of each CDR3. The D gene is left open where the match is weak. Rows may omit the clone size; those that give it use once, few, many or a size class.

V gene,J gene,clone size,D gene,CDR3 DNA,CDR3 protein
TRBV7-2,TRBJ2-5,-,-,TGTGCCAGCAGGCAGGGCTGGGGCCCGGAGACCCAGTACTTC,CASRQGWGPETQYF
TRBV18,TRBJ1-2,few,-,TGTGCCAGCTCACCAGACAGGACCGCCTATGGCTACACCTTC,CASSPDRTAYGYTF
TRBV4-3,TRBJ1-4,-,-,TGCGCCAGCAGCCAGGGCGGGACCCCGATAGGGGAAAAACTGTTTTTT,CASSQGGTPIGEKLFF
TRBV28,TRBJ2-7,-,-,TGTGCCAGCAGTCCCAGATTTCACACCTACTCCTACGAGCAGTACTTC,CASSPRFHTYSYEQYF
TRBV9,TRBJ2-7,few,TRBD2,TGTGCCAGCAGCGTAGCTACTGGCGGGAGCCACGAGCAGTACTTC,CASSVATGGSHEQYF
TRBV2,TRBJ2-5,-,-,TGTGCCAGCAGTGAAGCGTTTCAGACACTGTACCAAGAGACCCAGTACTTC,CASSEAFQTLYQETQYF
TRBV11-3,TRBJ1-4,-,TRBD1,TGTGCCAGCAGCTTAGGAGACAGGGGGAGCGAAAAACTGTTTTTT,CASSLGDRGSEKLFF
TRBV10-3,TRBJ1-2,once,TRBD1,TGTGCCATCAGACCGGGACAGAATAACTATGGCTACACCTTC,CAIRPGQNNYGYTF
TRBV19,TRBJ2-1,-,TRBD1,TGTGCCAGTAGTACAGACAGGGCTGGGGATGAGCAGTTCTTC,CASSTDRAGDEQFF
TRBV7-9,TRBJ1-1,-,-,TGTGCCAGCACCCAACAGGGAGGGACTGAAGCTTTCTTT,CASTQQGGTEAFF
TRBV10-1,TRBJ2-1,-,-,TGCGCCAGCAGTGTAACTAGGGGAGGGGGCAATGAGCAGTTCTTC,CASSVTRGGGNEQFF
TRBV5-5,TRBJ1-3,-,-,TGTGCCAGCAGCCCCGGACACGGAAACACCATATATTTT,CASSPGHGNTIYF
TRBV6-5,TRBJ1-6,once,TRBD1,TGTGCCAGCAGTTTTACAGGGGTAGCCCTCCACTTT,CASSFTGVALHF
TRBV6-5,TRBJ2-7,-,-,TGTGCCAGCAGTTACTCGGGGGGGCTAACGCAGTACTTC,CASSYSGGLTQYF
TRBV15,TRBJ2-7,-,TRBD2,TGTGCCACCAGAGACCTAATCGGGGGAGGGGAATACGAGCAGTACTTC,CATRDLIGGGEYEQYF